Below, 24 T cell receptor beta chains from the same sample are listed, as sequenced in a study of PD-1 blockade in classical Hodgkin lymphoma. Profiling relied on immunoSEQ multiplex PCR, and the TCRdb table lists in-frame clones only, not all of them. The sample lists over 15,000 clones, roughly 88% occurring once. All patients experienced relapse after autologous stem cell transplantation, and brentuximab vedotin exposure was variable. The sequencing used peripheral blood mononuclear cells (PBMCs), collected before the second cycle of nivolumab. These receptor sequences come from a human donor with classical Hodgkin lymphoma.

V gene TRBV6-5 combines with J gene TRBJ1-1, with D unclear. This CDR3 is 12 amino acids long. V was shortened by 2 bases and J by 8 bases, with 9 bases between the two germline ends. Germline V gene data show CDR1 as MNHEY and CDR2 as SVGAGI. The CDR3 bases are TGTGCCAGCAGTTACAACGACGGGGAAGCTTTCTTT. This sequence encodes CASSYNDGEAFF.

This chain links TRBV9 with TRBJ2-1; 12 bases are a match to TRBD2. The CDR3 loop spans 15 amino acids. Trimming took 4 bases from V and 4 from J; bases not matched to a gene: 3. The germline CDR1 and CDR2 sequences are SGDLS and YYNGEE. The CDR3: CASSYGLAGYNEQFF. Written as DNA, the CDR3 is TGTGCCAGCAGCTACGGACTAGCGGGATACAATGAGCAGTTCTTC.

The J gene is TRBJ2-2, the V gene TRBV25-1, with unresolved D. V was clipped by 3 bases and J by 2 bases, with 13 bases between them. The CDR3 extends over 16 amino acids. Germline CDR1 and CDR2: MGHDK and SYGVNS. This CDR3 reads CASSDPSRLNTGELFF. As DNA, the CDR3 is TGTGCCAGCAGTGACCCGTCTCGCCTAAACACCGGGGAGCTGTTTTTT.

There are a few counts of this clone. The rearrangement links TRBV7-3 to TRBJ2-1; 10 bases align to TRBD2. This CDR3 contains 18 residues. Germline-derived CDR1 and CDR2 are SGHTA and FQGTGA. Trimming removed 5 bases from V and 10 bases from J; junction bases left unmatched: 20. In nucleotides, the CDR3 is TGTGCCAGCAGCACAATTAGGCCTCAGCGGGGGGGCCTGGGAGAGCAGTTCTTC. It translates to CASSTIRPQRGGLGEQFF.

V gene TRBV6-5 combines with J gene TRBJ2-3; D gene ambiguous. Trimming stripped 5 bases from V and 1 base from J, with 7 bases between. The CDR3 contains 13 residues. Germline lookup yields CDR1 MNHEY and CDR2 SVGAGI. CDR3 sequence: CASSVPGTDTQYF. Here the CDR3 DNA reads TGTGCCAGCAGTGTGCCTGGCACAGATACGCAGTATTTT.

This chain joins TRBV19 and TRBJ2-1; D may match TRBD1 or TRBD2 (5 bases each). V gave up 6 bases and J gave up 13 bases, with 25 bases separating them. Germline values: CDR1 LNHDA, CDR2 SQIVND (reference sequence). The length of the CDR3 is 15 residues. CDR3 bases: TGTGCCAGTAGATCCATCGGGACCCAAGCCCCGCAACAGTTCTTC. Translated: CASRSIGTQAPQQFF.

The rearrangement links TRBV6-5 to TRBJ1-2; TRBD1 agrees at 8 bases. Losses at the gene ends were 7 bases for V and 3 bases for J; bases not matched to a gene: 4. Germline CDR1 and CDR2: MNHEY and SVGAGI. This CDR3 is built from 13 residues. The CDR3 here is CASTQGQDYGYTF. The CDR3, as DNA: TGTGCCAGCACGCAGGGACAGGACTATGGCTACACCTTC.

V gene TRBV6-1 combines with J gene TRBJ2-1; 7 bases fit TRBD2. Germline-derived CDR1 and CDR2 are MNHNS and SASEGT. The CDR3 sequence is 15 residues long. Trimming removed 2 bases from V and 2 bases from J; junction bases left unmatched: 3. Written as DNA, the CDR3 is TGTGCCAGCAGTGAACGGGGACTAACCTACAATGAGCAGTTCTTC. Encoded protein: CASSERGLTYNEQFF.

The chain links TRBV5-1 to TRBJ2-5, with 8 nucleotides matching TRBD2. The CDR3 is 16 amino acids. With 3 bases clipped from V and 0 bases from J, the junction kept 7 bases outside the gene matches. CDR1 is SGHRS and CDR2 is YFSETQ in the germline V gene. CDR3 in amino acids: CASSWQVSGDQETQYF. CDR3 in DNA: TGCGCCAGCAGCTGGCAGGTTAGCGGGGACCAAGAGACCCAGTACTTC.

By frequency in the sample, this clone is medium-sized. This specimen includes other DNA sequences encoding the same CDR3. The rearrangement uses TRBV7-2 and TRBJ2-7, with D tentatively TRBD2 (6 bases). CDR1 and CDR2 from the germline V gene are SGHTA and FQGNSA. V dropped 1 base and J dropped 2 bases, with 12 bases sitting between them. The CDR3 is 15 residues long. CDR3 amino acids: CASSLVGGPTYEQYF. The CDR3 DNA reads TGTGCCAGCAGCTTAGTCGGGGGACCCACCTACGAGCAGTACTTC.

The V call is TRBV4-1, the J call TRBJ1-1, with 7 bases matching TRBD1. The junction had 16 bases not matched to a gene; V was cut back by 0 bases and J by 6 bases. Germline CDR1 and CDR2: MGHRA and YSYEKL. The CDR3 is 18 amino acids. The DNA of the CDR3 is TGCGCCAGCAGCCAAGACTTAATACCGACAGGGAGGTGGCCTGAAGCTTTCTTT. Amino acid sequence: CASSQDLIPTGRWPEAFF.

This clone was observed once. The chain combines TRBV19 with TRBJ2-2; D is ambiguous. CDR3 length equals 15 residues. Trimming took off 7 bases at V and 3 bases at J, with 15 bases between the two ends. CDR1 and CDR2 (germline): LNHDA, SQIVND (reference sequence). CDR3 amino acids: CASKGLLSDTGELFF. The DNA of the CDR3 is TGTGCCAGTAAGGGCCTCCTTAGTGACACCGGGGAGCTGTTTTTT.

The chain couples TRBV5-1 to TRBJ1-1; TRBD1 might be the D (5 bases). The V and J ends lost 0 bases and 0 bases respectively, with 21 bases between them. This CDR3 is 19 amino acids long. Germline assignment: CDR1 SGHRS and CDR2 YFSETQ. For the CDR3, the DNA is TGCGCCAGCAGCTTGGGAGTCGGCAGGGCTATTTCGCTGAACACTGAAGCTTTCTTT. Translation gives CASSLGVGRAISLNTEAFF.

The CDR3 spells CASSVLPDSYEQYF. The CDR3 nucleotides read TGTGCCAGCAGCGTTTTACCCGACAGCTACGAGCAGTACTTC. The chain carries TRBV9 and TRBJ2-7, with D perhaps TRBD1 (5 bases). The CDR3 covers 14 residues. Germline CDR1 and CDR2: SGDLS and YYNGEE. Trimming took off 2 bases at V and 3 bases at J, with 12 bases between the two ends.

The chain recombines TRBV2 with TRBJ2-3, with D unclear. This CDR3 has 12 residues. CDR1 is SNHLY and CDR2 is FYNNEI in the germline V gene. The V and J ends lost 6 bases and 3 bases respectively, with 7 bases between them. The CDR3 protein is CASRGLTDTQYF. In nucleotides, the CDR3 is TGTGCCAGCAGGGGTCTAACAGATACGCAGTATTTT.

The CDR3 is CAWSVEGLGTDTQYF. The CDR3 DNA is TGTGCCTGGAGTGTTGAAGGGTTGGGCACAGATACGCAGTATTTT. The V gene is TRBV30, the J gene TRBJ2-3; D call uncertain. The V end lost 0 bases, the J end lost 1 base, and 11 bases lay between the germline ends. The CDR3 is 15 residues long. Germline assignment: CDR1 GTSNPN and CDR2 SVGIG (reference sequence).

The DNA for the CDR3 is TGTGCCAGCAGCTTGGAGGCAGGCCTAGGCTATGGCTACACCTTC. It yields the protein CASSLEAGLGYGYTF. The chain links TRBV5-4 to TRBJ1-2; D is uncertain. The germline V gene encodes CDR1 SGHNT and CDR2 YYREEE (reference sequence). This CDR3 spans 15 amino acids. V was trimmed by 0 bases and J by 4 bases, leaving 13 bases between them.

To note about this clone: The same CDR3 also results from other DNA sequences found in this sample. The chain has TRBV9 and TRBJ2-3; TRBD1 might be the D (5 bases). V was trimmed by 0 bases and J by 4 bases, leaving 9 bases between them. The CDR3 extends over 14 amino acids. CDR1 is SGDLS and CDR2 is YYNGEE in the germline V gene. The DNA for the CDR3 is TGTGCCAGCAGCGTAGCGCAAGGGGCAGATACGCAGTATTTT. Its translation is CASSVAQGADTQYF.

This sequence joins TRBV19 and TRBJ2-7; 13 nucleotides line up with TRBD2. The germline V gene encodes CDR1 LNHDA and CDR2 SQIVND (reference sequence). Losses at the gene ends were 8 bases for V and 1 base for J; bases not matched to a gene: 2. This CDR3 has 14 amino acids. The CDR3 loop is CASGLAGVSYEQYF. As DNA, the CDR3 is TGTGCCAGTGGACTAGCGGGAGTTTCCTACGAGCAGTACTTC.

The J gene is TRBJ2-3, the V gene TRBV6-5, with D hard to call. Germline-derived CDR1 and CDR2 are MNHEY and SVGAGI. The CDR3 runs to 14 residues. V was trimmed by 4 bases and J by 1 base, leaving 9 bases between them. CDR3 in DNA: TGTGCCAGCAGTTCCAGCCTCGGCACAGATACGCAGTATTTT. Its translation: CASSSSLGTDTQYF.

The chain recombines TRBV6-5 with TRBJ2-1, with 8 bases that match TRBD1. The CDR3 contains 15 residues. Germline loops: CDR1 MNHEY, CDR2 SVGAGI. With 4 bases clipped from V and 5 bases from J, the junction kept 7 bases outside the gene matches. CDR3 sequence (DNA): TGTGCCAGCAGTTCCTACAGGGGGAAGGACAATGAGCAGTTCTTC. Residues: CASSSYRGKDNEQFF.

This clone is judged medium-sized (0.01 to 0.1%). The chain combines TRBV27 with TRBJ1-6; no clear D. Trimming stripped 2 bases from V and 13 bases from J, with 18 bases between. The germline gives CDR1 MNHEY, CDR2 SMNVEV (reference sequence). The CDR3 contains 15 residues. The CDR3 DNA reads TGTGCCAGCAGTTTAGGTACAGCGCCGCCACACCCCCTCCACTTT. It specifies CASSLGTAPPHPLHF.

The chain is built from TRBV28 and TRBJ2-7; TRBD2 matches at 9 bases. J gave up 4 bases and V 7 bases, and 17 bases lay outside the gene matches. The CDR3 is 17 residues long. CDR1 is MDHEN, CDR2 SYDVKM, per germline. DNA for the CDR3: TGTGCCAGCAAGATGCGAGCGGGGGGCGGATCGACTTACGAGCAGTACTTC. Protein: CASKMRAGGGSTYEQYF.

The rearrangement links TRBV7-8 to TRBJ2-5, with 16 bases that match TRBD2. V trimming: 5 bases; J trimming: 1 base; junction bases outside the gene matches: 4. The V gene's germline CDR1 is SGHVS and CDR2 FQNEAQ. This CDR3 comprises 17 residues. Written as DNA, the CDR3 is TGTGCCAGCAGCCCGGGACTAGCGGGGGGGCCCCAAGAGACCCAGTACTTC. It encodes CASSPGLAGGPQETQYF.